The clone carrying this T cell receptor (beta chain) appeared many times. Graves' hyperthyroidism was deemed stable given no ophthalmopathy progression within 18 months. PBMCs came from 8.5 to 10 ml fresh peripheral blood. The investigators amplified TCR beta CDR3 regions from RNA transcripts. The study used the HTBI primer set for a first-round RT-PCR of the TCR CDR3. TCRdb called the multiplex PCR reads again in MiXCR, with one record for every CDR3 protein. The profile covers under 800,000 distinct CDR3 sequences, with 14% appearing a single time and roughly a tenth taken by the ten largest. V gave up 6 bases and J gave up 3 bases; unmatched junction bases: 7. This CDR3 has 13 residues. Germline V lookup: CDR1 DFQATT, CDR2 SNEGSKA (reference sequence). The sample belongs to a study of T cells in Graves' hyperthyroidism and ophthalmopathy.

V is TRBV20-1 and J is TRBJ1-1, with 7 positions matching TRBD1. The origin of this receptor is a young woman with Graves' hyperthyroidism. The sequenced material came from blood. CDR3 sequence reads: CSAPSQGDTEAFF. The DNA of the CDR3 is TGCAGTGCCCCGTCCCAGGGGGACACTGAAGCTTTCTTT.